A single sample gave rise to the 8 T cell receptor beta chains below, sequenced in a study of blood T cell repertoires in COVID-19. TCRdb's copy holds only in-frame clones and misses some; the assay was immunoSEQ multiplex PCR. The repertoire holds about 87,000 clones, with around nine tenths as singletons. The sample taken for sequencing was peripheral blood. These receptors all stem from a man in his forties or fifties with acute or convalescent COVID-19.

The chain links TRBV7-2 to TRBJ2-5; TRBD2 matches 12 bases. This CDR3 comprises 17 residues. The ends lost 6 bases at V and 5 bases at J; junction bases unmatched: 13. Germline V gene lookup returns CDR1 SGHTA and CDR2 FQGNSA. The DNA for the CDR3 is TGTGCCAGCAGTTTATACCCCGGACTAGCGGGGATTGAGACCCAGTACTTC. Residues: CASSLYPGLAGIETQYF.

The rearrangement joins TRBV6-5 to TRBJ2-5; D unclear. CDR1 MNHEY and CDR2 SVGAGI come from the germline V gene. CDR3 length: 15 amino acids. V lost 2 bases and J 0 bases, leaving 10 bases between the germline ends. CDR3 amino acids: CASSYTAVYQETQYF. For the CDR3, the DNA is TGTGCCAGCAGTTACACCGCAGTTTACCAAGAGACCCAGTACTTC.

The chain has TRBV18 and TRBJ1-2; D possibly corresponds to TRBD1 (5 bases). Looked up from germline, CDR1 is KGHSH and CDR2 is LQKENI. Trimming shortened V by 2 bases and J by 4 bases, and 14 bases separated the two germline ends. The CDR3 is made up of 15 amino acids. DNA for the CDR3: TGTGCCAGCTCACCATCCAGGGCCTTATCCTATGGCTACACCTTC. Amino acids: CASSPSRALSYGYTF.

CDR3 loop: CASSERRRDRVSNQPQHF. CDR3 bases: TGTGCCAGCAGTGAACGTCGCCGGGACAGGGTCTCGAATCAGCCCCAGCATTTT. The chain employs TRBV6-1 and TRBJ1-5; 9 bases are shared with TRBD1. The germline V gene encodes CDR1 MNHNS and CDR2 SASEGT. V was pared by 2 bases and J by 4 bases, with 12 bases of the junction left unmatched. The CDR3 totals 18 residues.

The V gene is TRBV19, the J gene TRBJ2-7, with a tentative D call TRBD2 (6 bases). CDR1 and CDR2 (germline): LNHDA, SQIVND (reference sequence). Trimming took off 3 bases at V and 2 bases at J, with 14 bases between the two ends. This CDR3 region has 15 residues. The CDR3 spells CASSMARDFPYEQYF. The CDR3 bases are TGTGCCAGTAGTATGGCCCGGGACTTTCCCTACGAGCAGTACTTC.

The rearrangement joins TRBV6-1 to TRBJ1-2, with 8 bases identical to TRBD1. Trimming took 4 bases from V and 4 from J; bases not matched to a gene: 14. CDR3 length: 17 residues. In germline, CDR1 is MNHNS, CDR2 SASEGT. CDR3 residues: CASSVGGQGVLTYGYTF. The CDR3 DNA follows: TGTGCCAGCAGTGTAGGAGGACAGGGAGTTCTTACCTATGGCTACACCTTC.

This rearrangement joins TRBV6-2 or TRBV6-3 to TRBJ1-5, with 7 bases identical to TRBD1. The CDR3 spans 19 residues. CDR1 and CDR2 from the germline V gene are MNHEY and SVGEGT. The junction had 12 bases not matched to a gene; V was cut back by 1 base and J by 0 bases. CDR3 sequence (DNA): TGTGCCAGCAGTTACTGGCTGGGACAGCCGTCCTATAGCAATCAGCCCCAGCATTTT. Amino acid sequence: CASSYWLGQPSYSNQPQHF.

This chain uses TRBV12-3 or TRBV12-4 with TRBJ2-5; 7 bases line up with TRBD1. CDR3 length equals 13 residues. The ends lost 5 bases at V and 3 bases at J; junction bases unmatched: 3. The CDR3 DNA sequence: TGTGCCAGCAGTGACAGGGCCGAAGAGACCCAGTACTTC. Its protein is CASSDRAEETQYF.